This T cell receptor (beta chain) was captured in a study of blood T cell repertoires in COVID-19. Turning to the study itself: Donors in the United States, Italy and Spain gave samples during acute or convalescent COVID-19. Nucleic acid was either cDNA or gDNA, and it came from T cells, B-cell-depleted T cells, or PBMCs.

This clone was seen only a few times. The CDR3 extends over 13 amino acids. The V gene lost 0 bases and the J gene lost 5 bases, with 7 bases spanning the gap. Germline-derived CDR1 and CDR2 are SGHAT and FQNNGV. Sequencing was performed with immunoSEQ multiplex PCR; in TCRdb, only in-frame clones are kept and a portion is missing. The profile covers 200,000 to 250,000 clones, with roughly 90% appearing a single time and around 15% taken by the ten largest. No more than 2 weeks before study entry, exposed participants had met a case of COVID-19. This chain uses TRBV11-2 with TRBJ2-5; the D is unclear. Sequencing was carried out using PBMCs or T cells enriched from blood (not recorded which). This TCR was sampled from a man between 25 and 39 years old who had been exposed to COVID-19. CDR3 bases: TGTGCCAGCAGCTTAGACCGCGTTGAGACCCAGTACTTC. It specifies CASSLDRVETQYF. Based on the CDR3 plus reference TRBV11-2 and TRBJ2-5, the full variable domain is EAGVAQSPRYKIIEKRQSVAFWCNPISGHATLYWYQQILGQGPKLLIQFQNNGVVDDSQLPKDRFSAERLKGVDSTLKIQPAKLEDSAVYLCASSLDRVETQYFGPGTRLLVL.